These 14 T cell receptor beta chains were sequenced from one sample in a study of somatic mutations in cytotoxic T cells in rheumatoid arthritis. Here immunoSEQ multiplex PCR was the method, and the copy in TCRdb shows in-frame clones only, minus some. Here the sample spans approximately 20,000 clones, roughly 87% being singletons. The source material was CD8+ T cells sorted from blood. The receptors come from a woman aged 45-60 years in good health.

J is TRBJ2-2 and V is TRBV13, with TRBD2 matching 8 bases. CDR1 is PRHDT, CDR2 FYEKMQ, per germline (reference sequence). The CDR3 is made up of 18 amino acids. Losses at the gene ends were 7 bases for V and 0 bases for J; bases not matched to a gene: 13. The CDR3 sequence: CASTSKVAGSANTGELFF. CDR3 coding DNA: TGTGCCAGCACCAGCAAAGTAGCGGGGAGCGCGAACACCGGGGAGCTGTTTTTT.

The chain uses TRBV10-2 and TRBJ1-6; 8 nucleotides agree with TRBD1. J gave up 9 bases and V 3 bases, and 1 base lay outside the gene matches. Germline values: CDR1 WSHSY, CDR2 SAAADI. The CDR3 has 13 amino acids. The CDR3 here is CASSDGTGSPLHF. Here the CDR3 DNA reads TGCGCCAGCAGTGATGGGACAGGTTCACCCCTCCACTTT.

The V call is TRBV30, the J call TRBJ1-6; maybe TRBD1 (5 bases). The CDR3 length is 17 residues. Trimming shortened V by 3 bases and J by 1 base, and 16 bases separated the two germline ends. Germline loops: CDR1 GTSNPN, CDR2 SVGIG (reference sequence). DNA for the CDR3: TGTGCCTGGAGCCCCGAGGGGAAGTATTCCTATAATTCACCCCTCCACTTT. This sequence encodes CAWSPEGKYSYNSPLHF. Filled out from reference TRBV30 and TRBJ1-6, the complete variable domain reads SQTIHQWPATLVQPVGSPLSLECTVEGTSNPNLYWYRQAAGRGLQLLFYSVGIGQISSEVPQNLSASRPQDRQFILSSKKLLLSDSGFYLCAWSPEGKYSYNSPLHFGNGTRLTVT.

The genes are TRBV29-1 and TRBJ1-2, with no clear D. The CDR3 runs 19 residues. Trimming left V 7 bases short and J 3 bases short, with 33 bases between. Per germline, CDR1 SQVTM and CDR2 ANQGSEA. CDR3 region: CSAWGRTVLKEVEDYGYTF. Written as DNA, the CDR3 is TGCAGCGCTTGGGGTCGAACGGTTTTGAAGGAGGTGGAGGACTATGGCTACACCTTC.

The chain carries TRBV9 and TRBJ2-1; 11 nucleotides line up with TRBD2. This CDR3 spans 15 amino acids. CDR1 SGDLS and CDR2 YYNGEE come from the germline V gene. Trimming cost V 1 base and J 7 bases; bases outside gene matches: 4. The CDR3 sequence is CASSVSSGGANEQFF. In nucleotides, the CDR3 is TGTGCCAGCAGCGTAAGTAGCGGGGGGGCGAATGAGCAGTTCTTC.

The J gene is TRBJ1-5, the V gene TRBV15; TRBD1 aligns across 7 bases. V was pared by 0 bases and J by 3 bases, with 2 bases of the junction left unmatched. The CDR3 covers 15 residues. Germline values: CDR1 LNHNV, CDR2 YYDKDF (reference sequence). CDR3 nucleotide sequence: TGTGCCACCAGCAGAGACAGGGGGAACAATCAGCCCCAGCATTTT. Its translation: CATSRDRGNNQPQHF.

The chain uses TRBV28 and TRBJ2-7, with D possibly TRBD2 on 5 matching bases. V was shortened by 5 bases and J by 2 bases, with 13 bases between the two germline ends. Germline CDR1 MDHEN, CDR2 SYDVKM. The CDR3 contains 14 residues. The chain's CDR3 is CASSPTGVPYEQYF. Here the CDR3 DNA reads TGTGCCAGCAGTCCAACCGGGGTCCCCTACGAGCAGTACTTC.

The chain uses TRBV6-1 and TRBJ2-7, with 7 bases matching TRBD2. The length of the CDR3 is 14 residues. Germline-derived CDR1 and CDR2 are MNHNS and SASEGT. Losses at the gene ends were 3 bases for V and 4 bases for J; bases not matched to a gene: 6. As DNA, the CDR3 is TGTGCCAGCAGTGATCTGGCGGGAGATTACGAGCAGTACTTC. Translation gives CASSDLAGDYEQYF.

Relative to its sample, this clone is medium-sized (0.01 to 0.1%). This chain joins TRBV7-9 and TRBJ2-7; D gene uncertain. Trimming stripped 5 bases from V and 3 bases from J, with 14 bases between. The germline V gene encodes CDR1 SEHNR and CDR2 FQNEAQ (reference sequence). The CDR3 runs to 14 residues. The CDR3 protein is CASSHFGRDYEQYF. The CDR3 nucleotides are TGTGCCAGCAGCCACTTCGGGCGCGACTACGAGCAGTACTTC.

V and J are TRBV7-6 and TRBJ2-5; D not resolved. Germline V CDR1 and CDR2: SGHVS, FNYEAQ. The CDR3 is made up of 14 amino acids. The ends were cut back, 2 bases at V and 1 base at J, with 8 bases in the middle. The DNA for the CDR3 is TGTGCCAGCAGCTTACTGCTGGCCCAAGAGACCCAGTACTTC. Its protein product is CASSLLLAQETQYF.

This clone was seen a handful of times. This chain links TRBV4-2 with TRBJ1-1; D not resolved. Germline CDR1 is LGHNA and CDR2 is YNFKEQ. V was pared by 2 bases and J by 4 bases, with 14 bases between. CDR3 length equals 15 residues. DNA for the CDR3: TGTGCCAGCAGCCAAACCCACACTGGAAGCACTGAAGCTTTCTTT. Its protein product is CASSQTHTGSTEAFF.

The chain uses TRBV7-9 and TRBJ2-7, with 9 bases lining up with TRBD1. This CDR3 is 15 amino acids long. Looked up from germline, CDR1 is SEHNR and CDR2 is FQNEAQ (reference sequence). With 6 bases clipped from V and 2 bases from J, the junction kept 8 bases outside the gene matches. The CDR3 bases are TGTGCCAGCAGTTCTCCGGGACAGGGTACCTACGAGCAGTACTTC. Encoded protein: CASSSPGQGTYEQYF.

This sequence joins TRBV19 and TRBJ1-5; D not resolved. Germline assignment: CDR1 LNHDA and CDR2 SQIVND (reference sequence). The CDR3 is 9 residues long. The V and J ends lost 11 bases and 5 bases respectively, with 4 bases between them. The CDR3 region is CAGYQPQHF. The DNA of the CDR3 is TGTGCCGGATATCAGCCCCAGCATTTT.

The chain has TRBV27 and TRBJ2-6, with TRBD1 matching 8 bases. Germline V lookup: CDR1 MNHEY, CDR2 SMNVEV (reference sequence). The CDR3 runs 16 residues. Losses at the gene ends were 5 bases for V and 4 bases for J; bases not matched to a gene: 7. For the CDR3, the DNA is TGTGCCAGCAGTCCATCACAGGGGGAGGGGGCCAACGTCCTGACTTTC. Protein: CASSPSQGEGANVLTF.